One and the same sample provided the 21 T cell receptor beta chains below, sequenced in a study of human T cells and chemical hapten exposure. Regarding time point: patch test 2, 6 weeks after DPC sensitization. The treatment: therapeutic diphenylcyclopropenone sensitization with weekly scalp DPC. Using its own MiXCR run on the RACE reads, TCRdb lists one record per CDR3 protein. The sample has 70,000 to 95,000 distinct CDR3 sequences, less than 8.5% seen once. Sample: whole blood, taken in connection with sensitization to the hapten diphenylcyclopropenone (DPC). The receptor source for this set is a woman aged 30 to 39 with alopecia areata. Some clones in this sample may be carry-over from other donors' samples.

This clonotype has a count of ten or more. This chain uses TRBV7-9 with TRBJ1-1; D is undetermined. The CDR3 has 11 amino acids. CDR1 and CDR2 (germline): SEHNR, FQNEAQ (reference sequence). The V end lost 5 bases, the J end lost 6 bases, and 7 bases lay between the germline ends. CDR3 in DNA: TGTGCCAGCAGCATAGGGTCTGAAGCTTTCTTT. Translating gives CASSIGSEAFF.

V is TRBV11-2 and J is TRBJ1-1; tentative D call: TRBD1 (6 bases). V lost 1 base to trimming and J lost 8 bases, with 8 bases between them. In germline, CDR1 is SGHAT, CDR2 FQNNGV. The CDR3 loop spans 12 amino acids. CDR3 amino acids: CASSLGGLEAFF. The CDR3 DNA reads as TGTGCCAGCAGCTTAGGGGGGCTAGAAGCTTTCTTT.

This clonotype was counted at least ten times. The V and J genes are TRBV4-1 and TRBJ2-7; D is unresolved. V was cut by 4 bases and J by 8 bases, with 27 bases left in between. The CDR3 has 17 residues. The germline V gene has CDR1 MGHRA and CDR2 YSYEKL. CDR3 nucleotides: TGCGCCAGCAGCCCCGCTCCCACGTCCGGATCGTGGGATAAGCAGTACTTC. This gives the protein CASSPAPTSGSWDKQYF.

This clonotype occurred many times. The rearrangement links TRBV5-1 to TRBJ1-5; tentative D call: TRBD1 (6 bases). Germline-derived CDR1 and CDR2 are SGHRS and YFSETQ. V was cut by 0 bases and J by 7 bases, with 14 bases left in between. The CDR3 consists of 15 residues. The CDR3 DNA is TGCGCCAGCAGCTTGGATGGGGGGGGGGCACAGCCCCAGCATTTT. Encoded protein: CASSLDGGGAQPQHF.

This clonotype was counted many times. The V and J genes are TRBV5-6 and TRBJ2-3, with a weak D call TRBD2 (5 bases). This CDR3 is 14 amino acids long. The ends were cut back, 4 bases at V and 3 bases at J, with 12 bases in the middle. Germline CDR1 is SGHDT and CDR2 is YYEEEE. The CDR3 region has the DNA TGTGCCAGCAGCCCAACGACGGGGACAGATACGCAGTATTTT. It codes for CASSPTTGTDTQYF.

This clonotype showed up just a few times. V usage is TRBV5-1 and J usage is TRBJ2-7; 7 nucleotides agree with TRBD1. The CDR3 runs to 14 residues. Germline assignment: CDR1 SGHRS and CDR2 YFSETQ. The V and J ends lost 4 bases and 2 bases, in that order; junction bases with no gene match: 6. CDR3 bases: TGCGCCAGCAGCCAACGGACAGGAACCTACGAGCAGTACTTC. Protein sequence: CASSQRTGTYEQYF.

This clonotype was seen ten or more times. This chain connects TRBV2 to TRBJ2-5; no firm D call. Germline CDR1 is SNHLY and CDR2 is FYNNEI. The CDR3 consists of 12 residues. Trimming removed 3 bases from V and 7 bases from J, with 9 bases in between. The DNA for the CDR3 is TGTGCCAGCAGTGAGGACCCCGGGACCCAGTACTTC. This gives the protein CASSEDPGTQYF.

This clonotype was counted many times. The CDR3 bases are TGCAGTGCTAGTGATCCGGGACAGAACACAGATACGCAGTATTTT. As protein: CSASDPGQNTDTQYF. The chain recombines TRBV20-1 with TRBJ2-3, with TRBD1 matching over 7 bases. CDR3 length: 15 amino acids. The junction had 8 bases not matched to a gene; V was cut back by 3 bases and J by 2 bases. The V gene's germline CDR1 is DFQATT and CDR2 SNEGSKA (reference sequence).

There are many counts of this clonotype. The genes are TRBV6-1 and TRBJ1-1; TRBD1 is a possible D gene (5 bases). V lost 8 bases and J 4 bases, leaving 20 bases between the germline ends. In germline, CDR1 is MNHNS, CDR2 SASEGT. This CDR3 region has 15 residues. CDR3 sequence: CASEPGSTQGTEAFF. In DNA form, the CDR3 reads TGTGCCAGCGAACCGGGTTCCACTCAGGGCACTGAAGCTTTCTTT.

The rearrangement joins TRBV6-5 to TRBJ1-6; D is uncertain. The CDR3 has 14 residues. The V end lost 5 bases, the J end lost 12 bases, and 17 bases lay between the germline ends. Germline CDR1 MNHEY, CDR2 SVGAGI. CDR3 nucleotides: TGTGCCAGCAGTCTTACGTTGGGGTTTGGACCCCTCCACTTT. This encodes CASSLTLGFGPLHF.

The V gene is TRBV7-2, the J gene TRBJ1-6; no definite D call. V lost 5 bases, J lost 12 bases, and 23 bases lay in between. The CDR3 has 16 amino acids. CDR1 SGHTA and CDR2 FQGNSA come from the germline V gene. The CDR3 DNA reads TGTGCCAGCAGCCCCAATCCGGGTACCCTATCGGGACCCCTCCACTTT. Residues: CASSPNPGTLSGPLHF.

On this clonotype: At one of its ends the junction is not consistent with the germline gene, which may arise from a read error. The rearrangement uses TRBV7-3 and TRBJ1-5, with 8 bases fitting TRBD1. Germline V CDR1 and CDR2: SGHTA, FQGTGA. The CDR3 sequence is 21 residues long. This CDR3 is CASSYPGQGATPGVSNQPRHF. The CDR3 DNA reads TGTGCCAGCAGCTACCCGGGGCAGGGGGCGACTCCGGGGGTGTCCAATCAGCCCCGGCATTTT.

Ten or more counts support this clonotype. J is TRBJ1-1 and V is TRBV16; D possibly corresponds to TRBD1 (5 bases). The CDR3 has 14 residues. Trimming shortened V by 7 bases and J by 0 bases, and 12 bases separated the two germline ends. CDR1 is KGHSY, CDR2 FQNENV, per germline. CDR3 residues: CASTRTILNTEAFF. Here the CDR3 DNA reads TGTGCCAGCACCCGGACAATCTTGAACACTGAAGCTTTCTTT.

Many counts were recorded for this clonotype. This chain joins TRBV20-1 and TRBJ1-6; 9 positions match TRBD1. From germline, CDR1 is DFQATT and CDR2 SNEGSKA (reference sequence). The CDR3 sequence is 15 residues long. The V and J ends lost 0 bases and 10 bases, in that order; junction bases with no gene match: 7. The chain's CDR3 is CSARDRETGGSPLHF. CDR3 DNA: TGCAGTGCTAGAGATCGTGAGACAGGGGGGTCACCCCTCCACTTT.

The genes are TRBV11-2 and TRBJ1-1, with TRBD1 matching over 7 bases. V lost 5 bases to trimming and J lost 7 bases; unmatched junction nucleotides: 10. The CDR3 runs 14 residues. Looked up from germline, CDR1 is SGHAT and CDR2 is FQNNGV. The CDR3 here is CASSPIRGTVEAFF. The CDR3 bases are TGTGCCAGCAGCCCCATACGTGGGACAGTTGAAGCTTTCTTT. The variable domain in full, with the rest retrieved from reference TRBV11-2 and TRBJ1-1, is EAGVAQSPRYKIIEKRQSVAFWCNPISGHATLYWYQQILGQGPKLLIQFQNNGVVDDSQLPKDRFSAERLKGVDSTLKIQPAKLEDSAVYLCASSPIRGTVEAFFGQGTRLTVV.

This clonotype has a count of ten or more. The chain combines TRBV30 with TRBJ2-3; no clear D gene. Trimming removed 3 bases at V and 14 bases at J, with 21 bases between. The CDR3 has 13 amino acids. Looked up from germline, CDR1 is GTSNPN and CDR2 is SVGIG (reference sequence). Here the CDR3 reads CAWRIGRAPHWYF. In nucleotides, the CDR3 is TGTGCCTGGAGAATCGGCCGCGCCCCCCATTGGTATTTT.

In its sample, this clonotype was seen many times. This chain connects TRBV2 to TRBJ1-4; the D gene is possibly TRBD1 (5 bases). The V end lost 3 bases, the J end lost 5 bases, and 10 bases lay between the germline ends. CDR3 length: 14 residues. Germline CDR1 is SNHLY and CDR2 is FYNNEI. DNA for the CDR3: TGTGCCAGCAGTGAGGGGGAAGCCAATGAAAAACTGTTTTTT. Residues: CASSEGEANEKLFF.

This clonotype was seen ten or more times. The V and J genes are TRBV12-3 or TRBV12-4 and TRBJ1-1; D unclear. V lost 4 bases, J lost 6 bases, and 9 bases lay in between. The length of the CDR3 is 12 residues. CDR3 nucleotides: TGTGCCAGCAGTTCGGATGGGCCTGAAGCTTTCTTT. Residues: CASSSDGPEAFF.

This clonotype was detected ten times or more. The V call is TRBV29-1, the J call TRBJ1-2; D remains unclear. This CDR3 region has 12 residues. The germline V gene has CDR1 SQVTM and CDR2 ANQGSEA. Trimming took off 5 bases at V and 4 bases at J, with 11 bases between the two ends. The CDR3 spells CSVQVGRYGYTF. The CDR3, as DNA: TGCAGCGTTCAAGTTGGACGCTATGGCTACACCTTC.

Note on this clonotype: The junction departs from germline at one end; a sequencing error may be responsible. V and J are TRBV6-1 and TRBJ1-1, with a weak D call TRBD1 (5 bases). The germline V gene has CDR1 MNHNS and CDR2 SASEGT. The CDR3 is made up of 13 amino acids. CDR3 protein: CASSLQENIEAFF. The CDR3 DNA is TGTGCCAGCAGCCTACAGGAGAACATTGAAGCTTTCTTT.

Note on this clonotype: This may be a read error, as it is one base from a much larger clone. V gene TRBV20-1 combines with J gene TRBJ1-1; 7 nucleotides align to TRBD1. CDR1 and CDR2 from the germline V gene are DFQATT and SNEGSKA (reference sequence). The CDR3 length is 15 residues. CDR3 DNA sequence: TGCAGTGTTAGAGGGGAGACAGGGAGGCGGACTGAAGCTTTCTTT. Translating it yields CSVRGETGRRTEAFF.